Detailed here is one T cell receptor (beta chain). TCRdb's table, derived via immunoSEQ multiplex PCR, lists solely in-frame clones and lacks some. Counted here are 150,000 to 200,000 clones, roughly nine tenths occurring once; the ten biggest clones make up about 2.6%. The sample comes from a study of blood T cell repertoires in COVID-19. CDR3 length: 13 residues. Germline V gene data show CDR1 as WNHNN and CDR2 as SYGVQD (reference sequence). The V segment lost 10 bases and the J segment 4 bases; nucleotides outside the gene matches: 7. The TCR sequence derives from a man aged 60 to 69 with acute or convalescent COVID-19. V gene TRBV10-1 combines with J gene TRBJ1-1; TRBD1 matches 9 bases. Sequenced: peripheral blood. The CDR3 sequence is CATQRQGGTEAFF. Here the CDR3 DNA reads TGCGCCACCCAACGACAGGGGGGCACTGAAGCTTTCTTT.